Below, 30 T cell receptor beta chains from the same sample are listed, as sequenced in a study of OX40 agonist ivuxolimab in advanced cancers. Assay: immunoSEQ multiplex PCR; the TCRdb copy retains only in-frame clones and omits some. The sample lists some 40,000 clones, approximately 90% occurring once. Sample: CD4+ or CD8+ T cells sorted from blood, taken in a trial of the OX40 agonist ivuxolimab. The receptor set was obtained from an adult with an advanced solid tumor such as melanoma, head and neck, liver or kidney cancer.

The rearrangement joins TRBV27 to TRBJ1-4; TRBD1 agrees at 10 bases. J was trimmed by 3 bases and V by 8 bases; bases with no gene match: 9. Germline CDR1 reads MNHEY; CDR2 reads SMNVEV (reference sequence). The CDR3 contains 16 residues. The CDR3 DNA follows: TGTGCCAGCGGCCCGACAGGGGGCAGGTCTAATGAAAAACTGTTTTTT. It specifies CASGPTGGRSNEKLFF.

The rearrangement joins TRBV28 to TRBJ2-1, with D unclear. CDR3 size: 14 residues. CDR1 is MDHEN and CDR2 is SYDVKM in the germline V gene. Trimming took 10 bases from V and 10 from J, leaving 23 bases between them. The CDR3 sequence: CAIAGLSSRREQFF. DNA of the CDR3: TGTGCCATCGCCGGGTTAAGTTCCCGGCGGGAGCAGTTCTTC.

The gene calls are TRBV11-2 and TRBJ2-7, with unresolved D. The CDR3 length is 13 residues. V was shortened by 1 base and J by 3 bases, with 7 bases between the two germline ends. Germline CDR1 SGHAT, CDR2 FQNNGV. The CDR3: CASSLGSVYEQYF. The CDR3 DNA reads as TGTGCCAGCAGCTTAGGGTCAGTCTACGAGCAGTACTTC.

The J gene is TRBJ2-3, the V gene TRBV4-1, with D tentatively TRBD2 (5 bases). Trimming left V 0 bases short and J 6 bases short, with 10 bases between. This CDR3 contains 14 residues. The germline CDR1 and CDR2 sequences are MGHRA and YSYEKL. CDR3 coding DNA: TGCGCCAGCAGCCAAGATAGGACTCTGGATACGCAGTATTTT. As protein: CASSQDRTLDTQYF.

The chain has TRBV19 and TRBJ1-1; D not certain. V lost 1 base and J 11 bases, leaving 11 bases between the germline ends. The CDR3 is 12 residues long. In germline, CDR1 is LNHDA, CDR2 SQIVND (reference sequence). The CDR3 is CASSIGVVVAFF. The CDR3 bases are TGTGCCAGTAGTATAGGTGTGGTGGTCGCTTTCTTT. The complete variable domain, with remaining parts taken from reference TRBV19 and TRBJ1-1, reads DGGITQSPKYLFRKEGQNVTLSCEQNLNHDAMYWYRQDPGQGLRLIYYSQIVNDFQKGDIAEGYSVSREKKESFPLTVTSAQKNPTAFYLCASSIGVVVAFFGQGTRLTVV.

This clone counts as medium-sized. This chain joins TRBV27 and TRBJ2-7, with D tentatively TRBD1 (6 bases). CDR1 is MNHEY, CDR2 SMNVEV, per germline (reference sequence). V was shortened by 0 bases and J by 6 bases, with 15 bases between the two germline ends. The CDR3 extends over 15 amino acids. The CDR3 region is CASSLSPTGSGEQYF. For the CDR3, the DNA is TGTGCCAGCAGTTTATCGCCGACAGGCTCTGGCGAGCAGTACTTC.

The chain carries TRBV15 and TRBJ2-7; 7 nucleotides align to TRBD2. CDR1 and CDR2 from the germline V gene are LNHNV and YYDKDF (reference sequence). CDR3 size: 14 residues. V was clipped by 1 base and J by 5 bases; unmatched bases: 5. This CDR3 is CATSRGGEGHEQYF. DNA of the CDR3: TGTGCCACCAGCAGAGGCGGGGAGGGACACGAGCAGTACTTC.

The CDR3 DNA reads as TGTGCCAGCAGTTTCCTTAGGAAGGGTGTAACTGAAGCTTTCTTT. Translating gives CASSFLRKGVTEAFF. This chain uses TRBV28 with TRBJ1-1; D remains unclear. CDR3 length: 15 amino acids. With 3 bases removed from V and 5 bases from J, the gap between germline ends came to 16 bases. From germline, CDR1 is MDHEN and CDR2 SYDVKM.

This clone occurred once. The chain joins TRBV13 to TRBJ2-3; 10 bases match TRBD2. The V gene end was trimmed by 6 bases and the J gene end by 14 bases; junction bases not matched to a gene: 23. CDR3 length: 17 residues. The germline V gene has CDR1 PRHDT and CDR2 FYEKMQ (reference sequence). CDR3 DNA: TGTGCCAGCAGTGTGGGGGGCCTAGCGGGAGATCAGAGTGCGAGGTATTTT. Protein: CASSVGGLAGDQSARYF.

The chain couples TRBV7-9 to TRBJ1-2; TRBD1 matches at 7 bases. The CDR3 consists of 15 residues. V lost 5 bases and J lost 5; bases outside the gene matches: 11. Per germline, CDR1 SEHNR and CDR2 FQNEAQ (reference sequence). The CDR3 reads CASSPRDSPHYGYTF. CDR3 sequence (DNA): TGTGCCAGCAGCCCCCGGGACAGCCCCCATTATGGCTACACCTTC.

The chain carries TRBV9 and TRBJ2-3; 11 bases map to TRBD2. The V gene's germline CDR1 is SGDLS and CDR2 YYNGEE. V dropped 0 bases and J dropped 4; count of bases not matched to a gene: 7. There are 17 residues in the CDR3. CDR3 residues: CASSVVTSGISADTQYF. The CDR3 DNA sequence: TGTGCCAGCAGCGTAGTGACTAGCGGGATTAGCGCAGATACGCAGTATTTT.

This clone showed up just once. V and J are TRBV7-2 and TRBJ2-2; 9 bases agree with TRBD2. Germline CDR1 is SGHTA and CDR2 is FQGNSA. Trimming took 4 bases from V and 7 from J; bases not matched to a gene: 10. This CDR3 has 16 residues. The CDR3 here is CASSWGLALGHGELFF. The CDR3 bases are TGTGCCAGCAGCTGGGGACTAGCCCTAGGGCACGGGGAGCTGTTTTTT.

This clone was counted once. The chain joins TRBV6-1 to TRBJ2-3; D remains ambiguous. This CDR3 has 16 amino acids. The germline V gene encodes CDR1 MNHNS and CDR2 SASEGT. V was trimmed by 1 base and J by 2 bases, leaving 13 bases between them. The CDR3, as DNA: TGTGCCAGCAGTGAAGGTGACAATCTCCACACAGATACGCAGTATTTT. Its protein is CASSEGDNLHTDTQYF.

This clone appeared a single time. The V gene is TRBV18, the J gene TRBJ2-5, with no clear D. V lost 2 bases and J lost 2, with 9 bases in between. This CDR3 region has 14 residues. The germline V gene has CDR1 KGHSH and CDR2 LQKENI. In DNA, the CDR3 is TGTGCCAGCTCACCAAGGACCGTGCAAGAGACCCAGTACTTC. Translated, it gives CASSPRTVQETQYF.

This clone was seen a single time. The chain has TRBV14 and TRBJ2-3; D perhaps matches TRBD1 (6 bases). Trimming removed 4 bases at V and 6 bases at J, with 23 bases between. The CDR3 totals 17 residues. CDR1 SGHDN and CDR2 FVKESK come from the germline V gene. CDR3 DNA: TGTGCCAGCAGCCCGAACCCGTGGGACATCTCGATTGATACGCAGTATTTT. It encodes CASSPNPWDISIDTQYF.

CDR3 bases: TGTGCCAGCAGCCAAGTCCCGGGACCGGGCTTGGAGCAGTACTTC. Protein product: CASSQVPGPGLEQYF. This chain links TRBV14 with TRBJ2-7, with D perhaps being TRBD1 or TRBD2 (5 bases each). The ends were cut back, 1 base at V and 7 bases at J, with 17 bases in the middle. The CDR3 spans 15 residues. From germline, CDR1 is SGHDN and CDR2 FVKESK.

The chain links TRBV28 to TRBJ1-4, with no clear D. V was clipped by 2 bases and J by 7 bases, with 17 bases between them. The CDR3 is 16 residues long. CDR1 and CDR2 from the germline V gene are MDHEN and SYDVKM. Here the CDR3 reads CASSLGQLDRGEKLFF. The CDR3 bases are TGTGCCAGCAGTTTAGGGCAGTTGGATCGCGGTGAAAAACTGTTTTTT.

The rearrangement links TRBV6-1 to TRBJ2-5; D is perhaps TRBD2 (6 bases). Trimming took off 3 bases at V and 12 bases at J, with 14 bases between the two ends. The CDR3 loop spans 12 amino acids. The germline CDR1 and CDR2 sequences are MNHNS and SASEGT. The CDR3: CASSDGRTIEYF. CDR3 sequence (DNA): TGTGCCAGCAGTGATGGACGGACTATAGAGTACTTC.

This rearrangement joins TRBV30 to TRBJ2-1; TRBD1 matches 9 bases. Germline values: CDR1 GTSNPN, CDR2 SVGIG (reference sequence). The CDR3 sequence is 14 residues long. Trimming cost V 4 bases and J 8 bases; bases outside gene matches: 9. For the CDR3, the DNA is TGTGCCTGGAAAAGGGACAGGGTAGTTGATGAGCAGTTCTTC. It specifies CAWKRDRVVDEQFF.

The rearrangement uses TRBV11-2 and TRBJ2-3, with 8 bases fitting TRBD1. After removal of 3 bases from V and 0 bases from J, the junction contained 2 bases not matched to a gene. The germline gives CDR1 SGHAT, CDR2 FQNNGV. The CDR3 sequence is 15 residues long. The CDR3 DNA reads TGTGCCAGCAGCTTCACAGGGGGTAGCACAGATACGCAGTATTTT. This sequence encodes CASSFTGGSTDTQYF.

The rearrangement uses TRBV11-2 and TRBJ2-1; D remains ambiguous. The CDR3 extends over 12 amino acids. Trimming shortened V by 5 bases and J by 6 bases, and 8 bases separated the two germline ends. Per germline, CDR1 SGHAT and CDR2 FQNNGV. Here the CDR3 reads CASSPISNEQFF. The DNA for the CDR3 is TGTGCCAGCAGCCCCATTTCCAATGAGCAGTTCTTC.

V gene TRBV10-3 combines with J gene TRBJ2-1, with TRBD1 identical over 11 bases. This CDR3 spans 15 amino acids. V dropped 2 bases and J dropped 6; count of bases not matched to a gene: 3. In germline, CDR1 is ENHRY, CDR2 SYGVKD. This chain's CDR3 is CAISEGTGGLNEQFF. The CDR3 DNA reads TGTGCCATCAGTGAGGGGACAGGGGGTCTCAATGAGCAGTTCTTC.

The chain couples TRBV6-1 to TRBJ2-7; weak D call: TRBD1 (5 bases). In germline, CDR1 is MNHNS, CDR2 SASEGT. The CDR3 has 15 residues. Between the trimmed V and J ends, which lost 3 bases and 3 bases, there was a span of 15 bases. This CDR3 reads CASSDGAGNIYEQYF. Here the CDR3 DNA reads TGTGCCAGCAGTGATGGGGCAGGGAATATCTACGAGCAGTACTTC.

CDR3 nucleotide sequence: TGTGCCAGCAGTTTATGGGGGACAGGGTTGCTCAACACCATATATTTT. It specifies CASSLWGTGLLNTIYF. The V call is TRBV28, the J call TRBJ1-3; 9 bases fit TRBD1. The germline CDR1 and CDR2 sequences are MDHEN and SYDVKM. The CDR3 covers 16 residues. Trimming cost V 0 bases and J 7 bases; bases outside gene matches: 7.

This clone was counted once. The gene calls are TRBV5-1 and TRBJ2-1, with D tentatively TRBD1 (6 bases). Germline lookup yields CDR1 SGHRS and CDR2 YFSETQ. V lost 4 bases and J 3 bases, leaving 17 bases between the germline ends. The CDR3 length is 16 residues. The CDR3 coding sequence is TGCGCCAGCAGCGCTACAGGGTCCCAGGGCTACAATGAGCAGTTCTTC. Residues: CASSATGSQGYNEQFF.

This clone was seen once. The chain links TRBV5-6 to TRBJ1-1; D remains ambiguous. V was pared by 4 bases and J by 1 base, with 11 bases between. Germline lookup yields CDR1 SGHDT and CDR2 YYEEEE. The CDR3 is 14 amino acids. CDR3 region: CASSPTGWNTEAFF. The CDR3 region has the DNA TGTGCCAGCAGCCCGACGGGGTGGAACACTGAAGCTTTCTTT.

The chain combines TRBV4-1 with TRBJ2-7, with D hard to call. Trimming took 1 base from V and 3 from J, leaving 13 bases between them. This CDR3 comprises 15 residues. CDR1 and CDR2 (germline): MGHRA, YSYEKL. The CDR3 region is CASSQGLSVGYEQYF. As DNA, the CDR3 is TGCGCCAGCAGCCAAGGCTTGTCGGTGGGCTACGAGCAGTACTTC.

This clone has just one count. This chain connects TRBV23-1 to TRBJ1-4; D gene ambiguous. TRBV23-1 is labeled an ORF, and its function is uncertain. The CDR3 contains 15 residues. V was trimmed by 0 bases and J by 8 bases, leaving 13 bases between them. The CDR3 spells CASSQSNGLDEKLFF. The CDR3 DNA sequence: TGCGCCAGCAGTCAATCGAACGGGTTGGACGAAAAACTGTTTTTT.

This clone was counted a single time. The V and J genes are TRBV7-9 and TRBJ2-2; D not resolved. V was cut by 3 bases and J by 1 base, with 15 bases left in between. Germline V gene sequence: CDR1 SEHNR, CDR2 FQNEAQ (reference sequence). The CDR3 sequence is 17 residues long. The CDR3 bases are TGTGCCAGCAGCTTCCCCCCCGGGCTAAAGAACACCGGGGAGCTGTTTTTT. Translation: CASSFPPGLKNTGELFF. The variable domain in full, with the rest retrieved from reference TRBV7-9 and TRBJ2-2, is DTGVSQNPRHKITKRGQNVTFRCDPISEHNRLYWYRQTLGQGPEFLTYFQNEAQLEKSRLLSDRFSAERPKGSFSTLEIQRTEQGDSAMYLCASSFPPGLKNTGELFFGEGSRLTVL.

The chain joins TRBV30 to TRBJ2-2; 14 nucleotides match TRBD2. Germline CDR1 is GTSNPN and CDR2 is SVGIG (reference sequence). The ends lost 4 bases at V and 6 bases at J; junction bases unmatched: 7. This CDR3 spans 16 amino acids. CDR3 sequence reads: CAWTGTSGSIPGELFF. The CDR3 DNA reads TGTGCCTGGACGGGGACTAGCGGGAGTATTCCCGGGGAGCTGTTTTTT.